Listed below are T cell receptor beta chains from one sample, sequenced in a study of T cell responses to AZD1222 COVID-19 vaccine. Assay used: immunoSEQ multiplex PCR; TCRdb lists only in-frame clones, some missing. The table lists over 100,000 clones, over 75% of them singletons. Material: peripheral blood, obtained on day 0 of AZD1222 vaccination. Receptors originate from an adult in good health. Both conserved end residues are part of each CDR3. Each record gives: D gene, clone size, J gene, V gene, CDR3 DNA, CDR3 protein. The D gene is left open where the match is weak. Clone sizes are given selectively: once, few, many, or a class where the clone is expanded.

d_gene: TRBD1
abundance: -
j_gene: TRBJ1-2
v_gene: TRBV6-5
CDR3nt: TGTGCCAGCAGTACAGGGGGCGTCTATGGCTACACCTTC
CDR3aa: CASSTGGVYGYTF

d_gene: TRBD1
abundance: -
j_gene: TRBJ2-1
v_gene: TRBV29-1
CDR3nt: TGCAGCGTCCCGGGACAGGGCTTGTATGAGCAGTTCTTC
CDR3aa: CSVPGQGLYEQFF

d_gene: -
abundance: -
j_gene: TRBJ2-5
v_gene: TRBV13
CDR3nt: TGTGCCAGCAGCTTAGTGGACCAAGAGACCCAGTACTTC
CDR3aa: CASSLVDQETQYF

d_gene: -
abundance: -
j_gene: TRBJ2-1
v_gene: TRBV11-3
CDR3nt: TGTGCCAGCAGCATAAGCGATGTTGAGCAGTTCTTC
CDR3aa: CASSISDVEQFF

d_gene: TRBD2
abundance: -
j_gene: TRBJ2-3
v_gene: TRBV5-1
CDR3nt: TGCGCCAGCAGCTATGACACCAGGACTAGCGGGGACACAGATACGCAGTATTTT
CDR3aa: CASSYDTRTSGDTDTQYF

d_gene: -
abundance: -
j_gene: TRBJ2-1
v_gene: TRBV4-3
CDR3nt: TGCGCCAGCAGCCAGTTTCGTGGGACAAATGAGCAGTTCTTC
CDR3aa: CASSQFRGTNEQFF

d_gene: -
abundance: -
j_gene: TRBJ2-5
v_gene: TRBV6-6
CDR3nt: TGTGCCAGCAGTTATCCTGGGGGTCGCGGGGAGACCCAGTACTTC
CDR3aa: CASSYPGGRGETQYF

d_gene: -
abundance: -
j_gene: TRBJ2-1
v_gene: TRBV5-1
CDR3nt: TGCGCCAGCACTCCGGGAGTGGTCAATGAGCAGTTCTTC
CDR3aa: CASTPGVVNEQFF

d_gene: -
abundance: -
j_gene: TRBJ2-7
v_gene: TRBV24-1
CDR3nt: TGTGCCACCAGTGAGGGGAGTGTGCCGTCCTACGAGCAGTACTTC
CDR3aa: CATSEGSVPSYEQYF

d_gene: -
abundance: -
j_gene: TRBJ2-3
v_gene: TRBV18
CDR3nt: TGTGCCAGCTCGCCTGCCGCCGCCCCAGATACGCAGTATTTT
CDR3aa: CASSPAAAPDTQYF

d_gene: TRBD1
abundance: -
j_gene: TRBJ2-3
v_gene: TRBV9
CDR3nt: TGTGCCAGCAGCCCGGTGAGGGGGCGCGGCACAGATACGCAGTATTTT
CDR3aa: CASSPVRGRGTDTQYF

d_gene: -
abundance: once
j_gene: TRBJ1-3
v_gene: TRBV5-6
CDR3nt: TGTGCCAGCAGCTTGGTCCCAGGGACATCAGGAAACACCATATATTTT
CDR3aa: CASSLVPGTSGNTIYF

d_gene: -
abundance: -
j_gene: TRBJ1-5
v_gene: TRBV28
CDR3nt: TGTGCCAGCAGGAATAGCAATCAGCCCCAGCATTTT
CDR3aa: CASRNSNQPQHF

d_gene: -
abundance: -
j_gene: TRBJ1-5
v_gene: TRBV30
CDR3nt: TGTGCCTGGAGTCCGGGTTCCAATCAGCCCCAGCATTTT
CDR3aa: CAWSPGSNQPQHF

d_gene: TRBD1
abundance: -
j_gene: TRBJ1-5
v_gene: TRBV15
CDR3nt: TGTGCCACCAGCAGAGGAGGACAGGAGCCCCAGCATTTT
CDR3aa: CATSRGGQEPQHF

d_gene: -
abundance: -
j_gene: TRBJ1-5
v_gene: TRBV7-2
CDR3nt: TGTGCCAGCAGCTTAAGCCACAATCAGCCCCAGCATTTT
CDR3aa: CASSLSHNQPQHF

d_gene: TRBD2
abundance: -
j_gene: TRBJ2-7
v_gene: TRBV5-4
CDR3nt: TGTGCCAGCAGCTCTGGGACTAGCGGGGGGACAATTTTTTACGAGCAGTACTTC
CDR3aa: CASSSGTSGGTIFYEQYF

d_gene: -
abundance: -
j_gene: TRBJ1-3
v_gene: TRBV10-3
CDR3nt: TGTGCCATCAGAGGGGGGTCTGGAAACACCATATATTTT
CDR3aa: CAIRGGSGNTIYF

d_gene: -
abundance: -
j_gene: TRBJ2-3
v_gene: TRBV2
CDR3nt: TGTGCCAGCAGTCCGCCGGAGCGGTACACAGATACGCAGTATTTT
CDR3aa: CASSPPERYTDTQYF

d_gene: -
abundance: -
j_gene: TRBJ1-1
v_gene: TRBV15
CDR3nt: TGTGCCACCAGCAGTGAGGGACTGAACACTGAAGCTTTCTTT
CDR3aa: CATSSEGLNTEAFF

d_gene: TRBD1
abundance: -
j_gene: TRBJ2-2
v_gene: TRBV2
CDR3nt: TGTGCCAGCAGAACGGACAGGGGGGTCACCGGGGAGCTGTTTTTT
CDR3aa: CASRTDRGVTGELFF

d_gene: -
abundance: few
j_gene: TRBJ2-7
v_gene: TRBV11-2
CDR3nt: TGTGCCAGCAGCTTAGGATTAAGAGGGGGACTTCGGCACGAGCAGTACTTC
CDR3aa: CASSLGLRGGLRHEQYF

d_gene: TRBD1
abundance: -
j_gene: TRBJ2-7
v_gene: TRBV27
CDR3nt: TGTGCCAGCAGTGTACAGGGGCGTTACGAGCAGTACTTC
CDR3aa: CASSVQGRYEQYF

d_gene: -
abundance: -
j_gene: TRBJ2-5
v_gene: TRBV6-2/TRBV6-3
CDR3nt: TGTGCCAGCAGTCGCCGGTTCTTGACGAAACAAGAGACCCAGTACTTC
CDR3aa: CASSRRFLTKQETQYF

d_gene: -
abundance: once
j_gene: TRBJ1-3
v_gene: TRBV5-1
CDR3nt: TGCGCCAGCAGCCGTGGGACCGGCCACGCATTCTCTGGAAACACCATATATTTT
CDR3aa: CASSRGTGHAFSGNTIYF

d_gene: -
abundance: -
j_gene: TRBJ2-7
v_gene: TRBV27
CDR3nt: TGTGCCAGCAGTTCCCGCCTAGTTCTCCACGAGCAGTACTTC
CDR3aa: CASSSRLVLHEQYF

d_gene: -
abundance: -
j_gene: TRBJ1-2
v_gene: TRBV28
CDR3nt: TGTGCCAGCAGACCGACAAAGGGCTACACCTTC
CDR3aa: CASRPTKGYTF

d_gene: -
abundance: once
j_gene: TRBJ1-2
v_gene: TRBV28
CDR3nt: TGTGCCAGCAGTGCCCCGGGGTCTAACTATGGCTACACCTTC
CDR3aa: CASSAPGSNYGYTF

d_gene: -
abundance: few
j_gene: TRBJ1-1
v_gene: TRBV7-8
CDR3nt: TGTGCCAGCAGCTACGGAAGGGCGAACACTGAAGCTTTCTTT
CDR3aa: CASSYGRANTEAFF

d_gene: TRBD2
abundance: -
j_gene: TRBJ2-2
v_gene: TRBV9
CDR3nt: TGTGCCAGCAGTCCTAGCGGGAGGAACACCGGGGAGCTGTTTTTT
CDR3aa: CASSPSGRNTGELFF

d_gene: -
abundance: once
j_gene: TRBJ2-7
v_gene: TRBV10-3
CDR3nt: TGTGCCACCAGGACAGCTACCTACGAGCAGTACTTC
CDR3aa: CATRTATYEQYF

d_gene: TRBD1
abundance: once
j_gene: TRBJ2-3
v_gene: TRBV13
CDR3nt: TGTGCCAGCAGCGTCCGGACAGGGGCTAGCACAGATACGCAGTATTTT
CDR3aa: CASSVRTGASTDTQYF

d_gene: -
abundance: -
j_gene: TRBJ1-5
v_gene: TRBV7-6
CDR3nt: TGTGCCACCTCACGAGGGGGGGCCGGCAATCAGCCCCAGCATTTT
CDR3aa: CATSRGGAGNQPQHF

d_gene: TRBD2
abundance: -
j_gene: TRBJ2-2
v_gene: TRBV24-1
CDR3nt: TGTGCCACCAGTGATTTCGGAGCGGGAGGTAACACCGGGGAGCTGTTTTTT
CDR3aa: CATSDFGAGGNTGELFF

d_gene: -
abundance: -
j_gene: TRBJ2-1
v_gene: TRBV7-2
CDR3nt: TGTGCCAGCAGCTTAGTGGTACAGAATGAGCAGTTCTTC
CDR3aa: CASSLVVQNEQFF

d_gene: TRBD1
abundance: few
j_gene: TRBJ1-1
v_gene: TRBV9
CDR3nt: TGTGCCAGCAGCGTCAGGGGGAACGGGAACACTGAAGCTTTCTTT
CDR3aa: CASSVRGNGNTEAFF

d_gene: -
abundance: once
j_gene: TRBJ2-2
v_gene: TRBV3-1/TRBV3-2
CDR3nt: TGTGCCAGCAGCCAAGTTATGGGGAACGGGGAGCTGTTTTTT
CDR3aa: CASSQVMGNGELFF

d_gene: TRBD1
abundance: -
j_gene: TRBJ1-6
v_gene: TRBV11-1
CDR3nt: TGTGCCAGCAGCCGGGACAGGGCTAACAATTCACCCCTCCACTTT
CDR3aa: CASSRDRANNSPLHF

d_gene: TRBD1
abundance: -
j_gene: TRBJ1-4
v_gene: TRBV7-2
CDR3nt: TGTGCCAGCAGCCTCGGGACAGCTAATGAAAAACTGTTTTTT
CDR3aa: CASSLGTANEKLFF

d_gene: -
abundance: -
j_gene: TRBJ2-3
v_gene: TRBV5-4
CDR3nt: TGTGCCAGCAGCCCCCGGCTTGGAAAGGGCACAGATACGCAGTATTTT
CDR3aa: CASSPRLGKGTDTQYF

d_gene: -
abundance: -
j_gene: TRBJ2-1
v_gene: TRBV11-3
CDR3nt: TGTGCCAGCAGCTTAGCTCGAGGGCGCGATGAGCAGTTCTTC
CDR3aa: CASSLARGRDEQFF

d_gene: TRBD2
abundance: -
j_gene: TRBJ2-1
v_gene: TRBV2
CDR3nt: TGTGCCAGCAGTGGGGGACTAGCGGTGGGAAATGAGCAGTTCTTC
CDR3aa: CASSGGLAVGNEQFF